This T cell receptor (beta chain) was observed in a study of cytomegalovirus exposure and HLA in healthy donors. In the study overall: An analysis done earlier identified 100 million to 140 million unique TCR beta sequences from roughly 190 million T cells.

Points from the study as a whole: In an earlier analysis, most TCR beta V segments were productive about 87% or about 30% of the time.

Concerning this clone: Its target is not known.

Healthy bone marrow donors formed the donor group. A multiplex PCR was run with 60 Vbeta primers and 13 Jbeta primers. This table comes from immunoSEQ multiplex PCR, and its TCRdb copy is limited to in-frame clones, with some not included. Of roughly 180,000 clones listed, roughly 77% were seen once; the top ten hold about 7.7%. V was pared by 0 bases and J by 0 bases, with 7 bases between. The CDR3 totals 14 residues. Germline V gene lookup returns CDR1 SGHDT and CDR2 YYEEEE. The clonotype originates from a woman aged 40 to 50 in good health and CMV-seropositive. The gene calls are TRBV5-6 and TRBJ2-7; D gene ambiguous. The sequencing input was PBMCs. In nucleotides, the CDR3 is TGTGCCAGCAGCTTGGGGCTAGGCTCCTACGAGCAGTACTTC. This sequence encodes CASSLGLGSYEQYF.